The TCR beta chain under discussion was sequenced for a study of cytomegalovirus exposure and HLA in healthy donors listed by TCRdb under 2017. For context, the study as a whole: According to an earlier analysis of 450 to 650 of the donors, some 170 million T cells yielded roughly 100 million unique TCR beta sequences and roughly 280 Gb of sequence data. Among several hundred genotyped donors of the cohort, an average of approximately 240,000 unique TCR beta nucleotide sequences was sequenced per donor, of which roughly 17% were non-productive. To study patterns of TCR occurrence, a later analysis re-analyzed previously published TCR beta repertoires from several hundred donors and added high-resolution HLA genotyping. Rather than drawing on any new phenotypic data, the later analysis identified candidate immune exposures from TCR beta sequences and the way those sequences occurred across donors. An earlier analysis of some 600 of the donors applied high-throughput TCR beta sequencing to assess whether each TCR beta V gene segment acted as functional or pseudogenic. The study combined high-throughput TCR immunosequencing, statistical association of individual TCRs with disease status, and machine learning to predict cytomegalovirus infection status. The study aimed to test whether signatures of past pathogen exposure could be identified by cataloging public T cell receptors. Donor age, sex, ethnicity and CMV serostatus were compiled alongside the repertoire data. Along with the roughly 700-subject first cohort, a separate validation cohort of more than 90 different subjects was used. The number of donors typed differed by locus, with roughly 620-640 for A, B, C, DRB1 and DQB1, about 500 for DQA1, nearly 610 for DPA1, and around 450 for DPB1. Four or five DR-DQ haplotypes were handled as single units for association and clustering, since linkage in the cohort was strong. A later genetic analysis took genome-wide SNP genotypes for about 65% of the roughly 670 donors and used that subset as a discovery cohort. Both class I and class II loci were covered by HLA typing, at four-digit resolution. Using immunosequencing, the study profiled T cell repertoires from around 670 subjects and related those repertoires to cytomegalovirus serostatus. Of the 350 to 400 genotyped donors, over 65% fell in the genetic ancestry cluster associated with self-reported Caucasian donors. All discovery cohort repertoires had been generated using a single sequencing platform. Roughly 300 gigabases of sequencing data and approximately 92 million unique TCR sequences made up an early release that covered roughly 670 HLA-typed donors.

The cohort comprised fewer than 700 healthy bone marrow donors. At the time of sampling, every cohort member was nominally healthy, though immune exposures that went unrecorded were likely present. The donor was CMV seropositive and was included in the group of 250 to 350 seropositive cohort members. A peripheral blood sample was collected from each donor, and TCR beta sequencing was performed on peripheral blood mononuclear cells. Genomic DNA extraction from the blood cell samples was performed with the Qiagen DNeasy Blood Extraction Kit. The full study reports these points: The presence/absence analyses assumed that sequencing depth was roughly uniform across donors, and that assumption may not be true. In vitro tests confirmed that a few of the cytomegalovirus-associated TCR beta chains recognize cytomegalovirus antigens. A later analysis found that most CMV-associated TCR beta chains appeared HLA-restricted, with HLA associations seemingly driven largely by CMV exposure. Because some donors lacked HLA typing at each locus, the association tests relied only on the typed subset. Across donors, most TCR sequences were observed very rarely, whereas some public TCRs were present in many individuals. A further reported finding was that TCR beta sequences accurately predicted the HLA-A and HLA-B alleles for most subjects in the first cohort. Broadly in line with IMGT annotations, most TCR beta V segments showed up in productive rearrangements about 87% or about 30% of the time in an earlier analysis of several hundred of the donors. This cohort had only TCR beta chains sequenced, and the lack of alpha or paired-chain data limited which features could be detected. A cluster of highly shared sequence variants was judged likely to represent a technical artifact of the sequencing pipeline. For the cohort, immune exposure information was limited to CMV serostatus. According to a later analysis, TCR association rates differed among HLA loci, with DRB1 alleles showing the most associated TCRs and HLA-C alleles showing the fewest. Some IMGT-functional V segments, including TRBV6-2 and TRBV6-3, could not be told apart with the 87-base-pair reads, so those segments were excluded. Cytomegalovirus status was reported to be diagnosed by the classifier with high specificity and sensitivity in both the original and validation cohorts. Several of the top co-occurrence clusters appeared to be linked to parvovirus B19, influenza, CMV and Epstein-Barr virus, according to a later analysis. Roughly 17 rarely observed V segments, including chromosome 9 orphons, were excluded from the earlier analysis of a few hundred of the donors because counts were too low. Correlated functional status among segregating V segments might be attributable to linkage disequilibrium, but an unknown experimental factor could not be ruled out. In the study, some 180 TCR beta chains were listed as associated with cytomegalovirus. When HLA alleles, especially DR and DQ, strongly co-occurred, attributing TCR associations to individual alleles was difficult. Compared with equally common non-associated chains, HLA-associated TCR beta chains in a later analysis were more clonally expanded and had lower generation probabilities. A later genetic analysis associated a missense DCLRE1C variant with V-gene and J-gene trimming of TCR beta chains, and an independent cohort replicated the association. A later genetic analysis reported fewer N-insertions in productive TCRs among donors in an Asian-associated ancestry cluster than the roughly 690-donor mean. A later analysis associated about 17,000 TCR beta sequences with specific HLA alleles at a false discovery rate of 0.05. According to the authors, the approach could potentially be generalized to other disease states and immunological phenotypes.

The CDR3, cysteine through phenylalanine, is 17 amino acids long. The CDR3 DNA has 51 bases and is translated from base 1. The germline V gene supplies CDR1 SGDLS and CDR2 YYNGEE. V is clipped by 3 bases and J by 4 bases, and the sequence between their germline boundaries is 20 bases long. About this clone itself: Its target antigen remains unknown. The record has no base qualities; no much larger clone is one base away.

Libraries were made using the immunoSEQ multiplex PCR assay. The multiplex PCR relied on a mix of 60 forward primers for TCR Vbeta segments and 13 reverse primers for TCR Jbeta segments. A multiplex PCR assay on genomic DNA amplified the CDR3 region of rearranged TCR beta genes. The Illumina HiSeq System was used to sequence the amplified TCR beta libraries as 87-base-pair reads. Turning to the authors' computational methods: Across the 666 repertoires, a later analysis counted 78 million or so unique TCR beta chains, 9.5 million to 12 million of which were shared by at least two donors. A nearest-neighbor algorithm error-corrected the raw reads and collapsed the reads into unique sequences, merging closely related sequences to remove PCR and sequencing errors. V, D and J gene segments were assigned by aligning CDR3 sequences to IMGT reference sequences. For a sequence to be retained, a match of at least six nucleotides was required to both a V gene segment and a J gene segment. A rearrangement was called productive if the CDR3 had no stop codons and remained in frame with V and J, and every other rearrangement was called non-productive. CDR3 was defined according to IMGT convention as the region running from the second conserved V-encoded cysteine to the conserved J-encoded phenylalanine. The earlier analysis of about 620 of the donors excluded sequences that lacked an unambiguous match to a single V gene segment. In an earlier analysis of around 590 of the donors, a V segment was called functional when productive rearrangements were above 56.7%, and segregating when the standard deviation between donors exceeded 5%. A statistical classification framework was built to diagnose cytomegalovirus status from the catalog of TCR beta chain sequences. In a later analysis, TCR nucleotide sequences were compared against IMGT/GENE-DB human TR gene sequences so that V and J genes could be assigned. The TCRdist pipeline was used in a later analysis to assign CDR3 sequences and most-parsimonious VDJ recombination scenarios. In a later analysis, each TCR beta chain was defined by its CDR3 amino acid sequence together with its V-gene family, and reads without a unique V-gene family were excluded. A later analysis removed several hundred highly shared, low-generation-probability nucleotide sequences to deal with suspected cross-contamination and a sequencing artifact. In a later analysis, a clonal expansion index was calculated for each public chain from normalized within-repertoire ranks of inferred template counts. In a later analysis, generation probabilities were computed using a VDJ recombination model fitted to out-of-frame rearrangements, and the results were checked against IGoR. In a later analysis, TCR-TCR, TCR-HLA and TCR-CMV co-occurrence was scored with hypergeometric tests, and a repertoire-size bias correction was applied to TCR pairs. False discovery rates were estimated in a later analysis by permuting HLA or CMV assignments 20 times. A later analysis grouped co-occurring TCRs with DBSCAN, adding TCRdist sequence similarity when clustering within HLA-allele-positive subsets. Co-occurrence clustering excluded repertoires with fewer than 30,000 or more than 120,000 public chains, plus five with anomalous nucleotide sharing. This immuneACCESS table, as held by TCRdb, lists in-frame sequences with V and J called but not all clones. Of the missing ones, under half trace to an unresolved V gene in checked studies; the others have no known cause. V, J and clone size are those of that table, while D and trimming were read from the DNA. Here the sample has more than 95,000 clones; 60% to 85% occur a single time. In total, the top ten clones hold approximately 3.7% of the sample.

The clonotype was recovered from a man in his fifties in good health and CMV-seropositive. The sequencing input was PBMCs. The chain is assembled from TRBV9 and TRBJ2-1; matching of 7 bases hints at TRBD2 as the D gene. CDR3 sequence: CASSGAAGARRYNEQFF. The nucleotide sequence reads as follows: TGTGCCAGCAGCGGCGCGGCGGGGGCCAGACGATACAATGAGCAGTTCTTC.